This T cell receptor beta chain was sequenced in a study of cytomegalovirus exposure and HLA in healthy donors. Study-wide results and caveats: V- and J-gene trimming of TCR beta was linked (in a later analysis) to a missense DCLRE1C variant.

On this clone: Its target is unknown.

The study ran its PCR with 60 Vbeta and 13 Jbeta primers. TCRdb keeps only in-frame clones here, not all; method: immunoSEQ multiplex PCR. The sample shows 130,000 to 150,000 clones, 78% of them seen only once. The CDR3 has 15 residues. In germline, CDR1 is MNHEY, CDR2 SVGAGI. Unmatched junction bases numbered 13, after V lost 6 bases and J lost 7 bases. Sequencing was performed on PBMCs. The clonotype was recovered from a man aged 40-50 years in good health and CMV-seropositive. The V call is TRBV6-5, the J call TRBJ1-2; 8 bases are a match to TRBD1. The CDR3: CASRITGDRSGGYTF. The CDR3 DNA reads TGTGCCAGCAGGATAACTGGGGACAGGTCTGGTGGCTACACCTTC.